The TCR beta chain under discussion was sequenced for a study of shared clonotypes between healthy human individuals. It was CD45RO-negative cells, positively selected for CCR7, that made up naive CD8 cells, with terminally differentiated effector memory CD45RA+ cells excluded. Trimming took 3 bases from V and 8 from J, leaving 25 bases between them. This CDR3 has 17 amino acids. The germline V gene has CDR1 MDHEN and CDR2 SYDVKM. Clones were read by immunoSEQ multiplex PCR, and TCRdb kept only the in-frame ones, dropping some. The sample shows about 610,000 clones, roughly 95% of them seen only once.

The clonotype was recovered from a woman in her twenties or thirties in good health. The V and J genes are TRBV28 and TRBJ1-2, with D unclear. The sequencing sample was made of naive CD8+ T cells sorted from blood. The chain's CDR3 is CASSFFRWVRPLGGYTF. Here the CDR3 DNA reads TGTGCCAGCAGTTTTTTCCGGTGGGTGAGACCACTCGGGGGCTACACCTTC.